The 21 T cell receptor beta chains below come from one sample, sequenced in a study of early T cells in non-severe SARS-CoV-2 infection. MiXCR was run by TCRdb on the 5' RACE reads, yielding one entry per CDR3 protein. The sample includes some 30,000 distinct CDR3 sequences, over 6.5% seen only once; the top ten take about a third. The sample consisted of whole blood. The receptors were sampled from an adult who was a healthcare worker with PCR-confirmed SARS-CoV-2 infection or an uninfected control (not recorded which).

Concerning this clonotype: It may be a read error: a sequence one base away is much more abundant. CDR3 DNA: TGTGCCAGCAGCCGAGACGGAAACTGTGGCTACACCTTC. This translates into CASSRDGNCGYTF. The chain employs TRBV3-1 and TRBJ1-2; no clear D gene. The CDR3 length is 13 residues. Germline loops: CDR1 LGHDT, CDR2 YNNKEL (reference sequence).

This clonotype was counted many times. The chain carries TRBV6-2 or TRBV6-3 and TRBJ2-1, with D possibly being TRBD2 (5 bases). Per the germline V gene, CDR1 is MNHEY and CDR2 is SVGEGT. Trimming left V 5 bases short and J 9 bases short, with 29 bases between. The length of the CDR3 is 18 residues. Here the CDR3 DNA reads TGTGCCAGCAGTACCACTGGAGGTCAAGTGCTGTTGGGGAGTGAGCAGTTCTTC. Translating it yields CASSTTGGQVLLGSEQFF.

This clonotype came up many times. V and J are TRBV2 and TRBJ2-7; 9 nucleotides match TRBD1. With V trimmed by 3 bases and J by 6 bases, 6 bases remained unmatched. The germline gives CDR1 SNHLY, CDR2 FYNNEI. This CDR3 comprises 14 residues. CDR3 nucleotides: TGTGCCAGCAGTGATCCGGGACAGGGACTCGAGCAGTACTTC. Translation gives CASSDPGQGLEQYF.

There are many counts of this clonotype. V gene TRBV29-1 combines with J gene TRBJ2-7; D unresolved. The germline CDR1 and CDR2 sequences are SQVTM and ANQGSEA. Trimming took 6 bases from V and 11 from J, leaving 17 bases between them. The CDR3 runs to 11 residues. CDR3 sequence: CSVRVLNDKYF. In DNA form, the CDR3 reads TGCAGCGTGAGAGTATTGAATGATAAGTACTTC.

This clonotype occurred many times. The V gene is TRBV9, the J gene TRBJ1-5; maybe TRBD1 (5 bases). With 0 bases removed from V and 3 bases from J, the gap between germline ends came to 10 bases. The CDR3 length is 15 residues. The germline gives CDR1 SGDLS, CDR2 YYNGEE. Here the CDR3 DNA reads TGTGCCAGCAGCGTAGATCCAGGGATCAATCAGCCCCAGCATTTT. Residues: CASSVDPGINQPQHF.

This clonotype came up many times. The chain carries TRBV11-2 and TRBJ2-3; 15 bases line up with TRBD2. CDR3 length: 18 residues. V lost 5 bases, J lost 4 bases, and 10 bases stayed unmatched. Germline values: CDR1 SGHAT, CDR2 FQNNGV. The CDR3 DNA is TGTGCCAGCAGCCCCCGGACTAGCGGGGGGGCCGGGGCAGATACGCAGTATTTT. Translating it yields CASSPRTSGGAGADTQYF.

This clonotype was counted many times. This chain links TRBV5-1 with TRBJ2-3, with D perhaps being TRBD1 or TRBD2 (5 bases each). Trimming removed 0 bases from V and 4 bases from J, with 21 bases in between. The CDR3 runs to 18 residues. Germline V CDR1 and CDR2: SGHRS, YFSETQ. CDR3 sequence: CASSLAKGTGIASDTQYF. The CDR3 nucleotides read TGCGCCAGCAGCTTGGCAAAGGGGACCGGCATTGCGTCAGATACGCAGTATTTT.

Many counts were recorded for this clonotype. This sequence joins TRBV27 and TRBJ2-5; unclear D gene. The CDR3 contains 15 residues. Trimming pared 0 bases from V and 5 bases from J, leaving 13 bases between. CDR1 MNHEY and CDR2 SMNVEV come from the germline V gene (reference sequence). The CDR3 reads CASSLSGPRSETQYF. Written as DNA, the CDR3 is TGTGCCAGCAGTTTATCCGGGCCACGTAGCGAGACCCAGTACTTC.

Many counts were recorded for this clonotype. The chain links TRBV20-1 to TRBJ2-1; D possibly corresponds to TRBD2 (6 bases). CDR1 and CDR2 from the germline V gene are DFQATT and SNEGSKA (reference sequence). Trimming left V 3 bases short and J 5 bases short, with 14 bases between. The CDR3 loop spans 14 amino acids. The chain's CDR3 is CSARPAGSHNEQFF. The CDR3 DNA reads as TGCAGTGCTAGGCCCGCGGGGAGCCACAATGAGCAGTTCTTC.

This clonotype was detected a few times. The rearrangement joins TRBV12-3 or TRBV12-4 to TRBJ1-2; D is unclear. This CDR3 spans 14 amino acids. Between the trimmed V and J ends, which lost 6 bases and 7 bases, there was a span of 18 bases. The CDR3 region is CASRQPGKRSGYTF. The CDR3 nucleotides are TGTGCCAGCAGACAACCCGGGAAGAGGTCTGGCTACACCTTC.

This clonotype was found many times. The V and J genes are TRBV4-1 and TRBJ2-1; 8 bases are a match to TRBD2. This CDR3 is built from 13 residues. Germline assignment: CDR1 MGHRA and CDR2 YSYEKL. V shed 6 bases, J shed 7 bases, and the junction held 5 bases outside the gene matches. This CDR3 reads CASSSGGRNEQFF. DNA for the CDR3: TGCGCCAGCAGTTCGGGCGGGAGGAATGAGCAGTTCTTC.

This clonotype has a count of ten or more. The V gene is TRBV12-3 or TRBV12-4, the J gene TRBJ2-3; no firm D call. V lost 2 bases, J lost 2 bases, and 5 bases lay in between. CDR3 size: 13 residues. The CDR3 spells CASSLLDTDTQYF. Written as DNA, the CDR3 is TGTGCCAGCAGTTTATTAGACACAGATACGCAGTATTTT.

This clonotype has just a few counts. The CDR3, as DNA: TGTGCCAGCAGCCCCTTTACAGGGGGCACGCCAACCGGGGAGCTGTTTTTT. Translating it yields CASSPFTGGTPTGELFF. The chain employs TRBV7-9 and TRBJ2-2, with 9 bases identical to TRBD1. The CDR3 contains 17 residues. The germline V gene encodes CDR1 SEHNR and CDR2 FQNEAQ (reference sequence). J lost 5 bases, V lost 5 bases, and 12 bases had no gene match.

By its share, this clonotype is medium-sized. This chain links TRBV5-5 with TRBJ2-3, with D hard to call. The CDR3 covers 15 residues. CDR1 and CDR2 (germline): SGHKS, YYEKEE (reference sequence). Trimming removed 0 bases from V and 3 bases from J, with 11 bases in between. This CDR3 reads CASSLEVLGTDTQYF. As DNA, the CDR3 is TGTGCCAGCAGCTTGGAAGTTCTTGGGACAGATACGCAGTATTTT.

This clonotype was picked up many times. The V gene is TRBV10-2, the J gene TRBJ2-4; TRBD1 might be the D (5 bases). Germline CDR1 is WSHSY and CDR2 is SAAADI. CDR3 size: 13 residues. V was trimmed by 8 bases and J by 0 bases, leaving 8 bases between them. CDR3 region: CASEDKAKNIQYF. Written as DNA, the CDR3 is TGCGCCAGCGAGGACAAAGCCAAAAACATTCAGTACTTC.

V is TRBV15 and J is TRBJ2-7; 7 nucleotides match TRBD1. Germline V gene lookup returns CDR1 LNHNV and CDR2 YYDKDF (reference sequence). This CDR3 has 14 amino acids. Trimming cost V 2 bases and J 8 bases; bases outside gene matches: 9. CDR3 loop: CATSRLTDRDQQYF. CDR3 sequence (DNA): TGTGCCACCAGCAGACTCACTGACAGGGACCAGCAGTACTTC.

This clonotype was seen repeatedly, ten times or more. The V gene is TRBV3-1, the J gene TRBJ2-7; 9 bases agree with TRBD1. J was trimmed by 2 bases and V by 1 base; bases with no gene match: 6. The CDR3 spans 16 residues. Germline V gene data show CDR1 as LGHDT and CDR2 as YNNKEL (reference sequence). The CDR3 DNA reads as TGTGCCAGCAGCCAAGGGAGGACAGGGGCACCCTACGAGCAGTACTTC. It codes for CASSQGRTGAPYEQYF.

This clonotype was seen a few times. This chain uses TRBV29-1 with TRBJ1-5, with 11 bases that match TRBD1. The CDR3 is 14 residues long. Trimming took 6 bases from V and 4 from J; bases not matched to a gene: 5. Germline V gene lookup returns CDR1 SQVTM and CDR2 ANQGSEA. The CDR3 DNA is TGCAGCGTCGCCGGGACAGGGGGTAATCAGCCCCAGCATTTT. This codes for CSVAGTGGNQPQHF.

This clonotype came up a few times. The rearrangement joins TRBV10-3 to TRBJ2-7; 7 nucleotides match TRBD1. CDR1 is ENHRY and CDR2 is SYGVKD in the germline V gene. V shed 1 base, J shed 5 bases, and the junction held 11 bases outside the gene matches. The CDR3 is made up of 16 amino acids. CDR3 DNA: TGTGCCATCAGTGAGTTCATGGACAGGCCGGGGAACGAGCAGTACTTC. Its translation is CAISEFMDRPGNEQYF.

This clonotype has a count of ten or more. The rearrangement links TRBV2 to TRBJ1-4, with 7 bases lining up with TRBD1. Trimming cost V 8 bases and J 7 bases; bases outside gene matches: 13. The CDR3 consists of 15 residues. From germline, CDR1 is SNHLY and CDR2 FYNNEI. DNA for the CDR3: TGTGCCAGCGAGCCGATGGGGACAGCTGTTGAAAAACTGTTTTTT. Its protein is CASEPMGTAVEKLFF.

This clonotype turned up a few times. A read error may explain this, as a much larger clone is one base away. The chain recombines TRBV30 with TRBJ2-7, with TRBD2 as a possible D gene (6 bases). The CDR3 spans 14 residues. Germline CDR1 and CDR2: GTSNPN and SVGIG (reference sequence). CDR3: CVWDSGAASTEQYF. For the CDR3, the DNA is TGTGTCTGGGACTCCGGGGCCGCCTCCACCGAGCAGTACTTC.